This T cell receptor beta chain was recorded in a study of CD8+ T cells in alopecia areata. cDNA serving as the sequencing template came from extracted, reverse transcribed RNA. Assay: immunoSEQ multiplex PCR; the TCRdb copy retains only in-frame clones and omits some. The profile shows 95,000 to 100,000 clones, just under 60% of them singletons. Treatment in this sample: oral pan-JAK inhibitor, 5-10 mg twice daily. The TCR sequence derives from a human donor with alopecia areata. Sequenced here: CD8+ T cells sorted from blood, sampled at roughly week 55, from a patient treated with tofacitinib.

This CDR3 is CASRQEPEAFF. The CDR3 DNA reads as TGTGCCAGCAGACAGGAGCCTGAAGCTTTCTTT. The chain uses TRBV2 and TRBJ1-1; possible D gene TRBD1, 5 bases. The CDR3 length is 11 residues. V lost 6 bases to trimming and J lost 6 bases, with 8 bases between them. Germline V gene lookup returns CDR1 SNHLY and CDR2 FYNNEI. Drawing the rest from reference TRBV2 and TRBJ1-1, the complete variable domain is EPEVTQTPSHQVTQMGQEVILRCVPISNHLYFYWYRQILGQKVEFLVSFYNNEISEKSEIFDDQFSVERPDGSNFTLKIRSTKLEDSAMYFCASRQEPEAFFGQGTRLTVV.